The source of this T cell receptor beta chain is a study of cytomegalovirus exposure and HLA in healthy donors. To note about this clone: The antigen remains undetermined.

Regarding the study as a whole: Among TCR beta chains of equal frequency, HLA-associated ones were more clonally expanded in a later analysis. The authors listed around 150 TCR beta chains as cytomegalovirus-associated.

60 Vbeta and 13 Jbeta primers were used in PCR. Some clones are missing from TCRdb's copy, which holds only in-frame ones; the method was immunoSEQ multiplex PCR. This table holds 90,000 to 110,000 clones, 83% found once. The length of the CDR3 is 12 residues. In germline, CDR1 is LGHNA, CDR2 YNFKEQ. With 4 bases removed from V and 8 bases from J, the gap between germline ends came to 9 bases. J is TRBJ2-1 and V is TRBV4-2, with D perhaps TRBD1 (5 bases). The clonotype was recovered from a man aged 18 to 30 in good health and CMV-seronegative. Sequenced: PBMCs. The CDR3 DNA is TGTGCCAGCAGCCTCCTAGGGGATGAGCAGTTCTTC. Protein product: CASSLLGDEQFF.